This T cell receptor beta chain stems from a study of cytomegalovirus exposure and HLA in healthy donors. Study-wide findings and caveats: Cytomegalovirus-associated status was assigned to fewer than 200 TCR beta chains.

CDR1 and CDR2 (germline): SGHRS, YFSETQ. The V gene end was trimmed by 4 bases and the J gene end by 3 bases; junction bases not matched to a gene: 3. The CDR3 runs to 14 residues. As to this clone: The antigen remains undetermined.

Both 60 Vbeta primers and 13 Jbeta primers went into the PCR. Clones were read by immunoSEQ multiplex PCR, and TCRdb kept only the in-frame ones, dropping some. Among about 89,000 clones, around 77% were seen once, and the ten largest hold roughly 3.5%. The V and J genes are TRBV5-1 and TRBJ2-5; 10 bases are shared with TRBD2. This TCR was sampled from a man aged 30 to 45 in good health and CMV-seronegative. Sequenced sample: PBMCs. The CDR3 reads CASSGLAGEETQYF. CDR3 nucleotides: TGCGCCAGCAGCGGCCTAGCGGGGGAAGAGACCCAGTACTTC.